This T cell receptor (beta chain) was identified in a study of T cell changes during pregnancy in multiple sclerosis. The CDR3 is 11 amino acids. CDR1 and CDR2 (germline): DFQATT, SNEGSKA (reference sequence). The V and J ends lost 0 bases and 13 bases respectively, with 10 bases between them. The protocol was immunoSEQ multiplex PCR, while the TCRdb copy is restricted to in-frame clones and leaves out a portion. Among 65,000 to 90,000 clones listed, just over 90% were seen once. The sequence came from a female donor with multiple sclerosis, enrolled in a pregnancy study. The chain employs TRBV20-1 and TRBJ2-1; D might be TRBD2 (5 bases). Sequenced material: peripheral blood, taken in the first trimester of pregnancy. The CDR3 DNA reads TGCAGTGCTAGAGAGGCGGGTACCCAGTTCTTC. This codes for CSAREAGTQFF.